This T cell receptor (beta chain) was sequenced in a study of T cell changes during pregnancy in multiple sclerosis. Germline CDR1 and CDR2: SNHLY and FYNNEI. Trimming took off 4 bases at V and 7 bases at J, with 8 bases between the two ends. CDR3 size: 13 residues. Data came from immunoSEQ multiplex PCR; TCRdb stores just in-frame clones and leaves some out. This sample yields 80,000 or so clones, of which about 92% are seen a single time; around 1.4% belongs to the top ten. The sequence derives from a female donor with multiple sclerosis, enrolled in a pregnancy study. The V gene is TRBV2, the J gene TRBJ1-6; weak D call: TRBD1 (5 bases). The specimen comprised peripheral blood, sampled before pregnancy. CDR3 bases: TGTGCCAGCAGTGGGGGGGTGAATTCACCCCTCCACTTT. This translates into CASSGGVNSPLHF.